Sequencing of this T cell receptor (beta chain) was carried out in a study of T cell changes during pregnancy in multiple sclerosis. Losses at the gene ends were 7 bases for V and 3 bases for J; bases not matched to a gene: 7. The CDR3 contains 16 residues. The V gene's germline CDR1 is MDHEN and CDR2 SYDVKM. Sequencing used immunoSEQ multiplex PCR; TCRdb keeps in-frame clones, though not all of them. In the table there are roughly 60,000 clones, about 96% of which are singletons. This receptor was identified in a female donor with multiple sclerosis, enrolled in a pregnancy study. This sequence joins TRBV28 and TRBJ2-3, with 13 bases aligning to TRBD2. The source material was CD8+ T cells from peripheral blood mononuclear cells, sampled after pregnancy. The CDR3 DNA is TGTGCCAGCACCTTGACTAGCGGGAGGTCAACAGATACGCAGTATTTT. Its protein is CASTLTSGRSTDTQYF. The full variable domain, with the rest looked up from reference TRBV28 and TRBJ2-3, is DVKVTQSSRYLVKRTGEKVFLECVQDMDHENMFWYRQDPGLGLRLIYFSYDVKMKEKGDIPEGYSVSREKKERFSLILESASTNQTSMYLCASTLTSGRSTDTQYFGPGTRLTVL.